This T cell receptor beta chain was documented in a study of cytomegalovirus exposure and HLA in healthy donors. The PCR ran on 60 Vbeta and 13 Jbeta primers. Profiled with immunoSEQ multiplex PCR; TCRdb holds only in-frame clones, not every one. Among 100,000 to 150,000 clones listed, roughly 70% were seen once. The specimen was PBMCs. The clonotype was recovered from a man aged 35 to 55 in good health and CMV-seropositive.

The CDR3 loop is CSGRQGVTTDTQYF. CDR3 DNA sequence: TGCAGCGGGAGACAGGGGGTGACCACAGATACGCAGTATTTT. The chain combines TRBV29-1 with TRBJ2-3; 9 bases align to TRBD1. Germline values: CDR1 SQVTM, CDR2 ANQGSEA. Trimming cost V 7 bases and J 2 bases; bases outside gene matches: 7. The CDR3 contains 14 residues.